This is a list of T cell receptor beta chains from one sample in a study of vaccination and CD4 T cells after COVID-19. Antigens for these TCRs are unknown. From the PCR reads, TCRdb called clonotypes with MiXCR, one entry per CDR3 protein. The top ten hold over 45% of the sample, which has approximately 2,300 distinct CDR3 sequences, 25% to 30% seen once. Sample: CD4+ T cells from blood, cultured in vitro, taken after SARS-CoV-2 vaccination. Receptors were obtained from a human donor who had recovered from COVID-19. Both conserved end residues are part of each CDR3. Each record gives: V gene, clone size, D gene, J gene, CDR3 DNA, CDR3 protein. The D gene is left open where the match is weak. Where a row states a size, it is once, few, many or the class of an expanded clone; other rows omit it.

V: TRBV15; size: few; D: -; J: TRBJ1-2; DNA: TGTGCCACCAGCAGAGGAAACAAAGCCCTTGGGGGCTACACCTTC; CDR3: CATSRGNKALGGYTF
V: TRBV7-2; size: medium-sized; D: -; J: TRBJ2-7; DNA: TGTGCCAGCAGCGGGCAGGGCTACGAGCAGTACTTC; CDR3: CASSGQGYEQYF
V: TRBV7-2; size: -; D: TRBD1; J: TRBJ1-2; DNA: TGTGCCAGCAGCTCGGGACAGGGACTCCCTGGCTACACCTTC; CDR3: CASSSGQGLPGYTF
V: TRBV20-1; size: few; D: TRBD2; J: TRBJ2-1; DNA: TGCAGTGCTAGTGGGCCCGGGACTAGCTTCGATGAGCAGTTCTTC; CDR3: CSASGPGTSFDEQFF
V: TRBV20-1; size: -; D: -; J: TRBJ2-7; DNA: TGCAGTGCTAGTCAGGGACTGGGTACCTACGAGCAGTACTTC; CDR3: CSASQGLGTYEQYF
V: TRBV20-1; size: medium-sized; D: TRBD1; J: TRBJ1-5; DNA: TGCAGTGCTAGGACAGGGGACCATCAGCCCCAGCATTTT; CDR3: CSARTGDHQPQHF
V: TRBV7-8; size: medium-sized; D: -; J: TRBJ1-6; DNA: TGTGCCAGCAGCTTAGACGGGTTATCCCTCCACTTT; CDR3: CASSLDGLSLHF
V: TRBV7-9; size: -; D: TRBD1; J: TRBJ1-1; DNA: TGTGCCAGCAGCTTGGGGGACAGAGGGTACACTGAAGCTTTCTTT; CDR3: CASSLGDRGYTEAFF
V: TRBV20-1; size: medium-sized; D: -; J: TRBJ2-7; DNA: TGCAGTGCTAGTGACAGAATCTTCGGAGCGTACTTC; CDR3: CSASDRIFGAYF
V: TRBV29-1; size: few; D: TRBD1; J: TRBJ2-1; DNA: TGCAGCGGTCGGGACAGGATGTACAATGAGCAGTTCTTC; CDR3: CSGRDRMYNEQFF
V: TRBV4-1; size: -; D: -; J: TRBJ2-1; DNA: TGCGCCAGCAGCCAACTCGGACCGATCAAGGGTATCCGCTTC; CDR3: CASSQLGPIKGIRF
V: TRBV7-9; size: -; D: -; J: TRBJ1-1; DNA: TGTGCCAGCAGCTTGAGTAGGTTGAACACTGAAGCTTTCTTT; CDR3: CASSLSRLNTEAFF
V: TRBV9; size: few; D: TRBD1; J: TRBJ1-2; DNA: TGTGCCAGCAGCGTAGAGGACAGGGCCCTTAACTATGGCTACACCTTC; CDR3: CASSVEDRALNYGYTF
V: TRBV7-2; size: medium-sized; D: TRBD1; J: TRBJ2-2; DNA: TGTGCCAGCAGCCCTCGACAGGGGGCGACCGGGGAGCTGTTTTTT; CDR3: CASSPRQGATGELFF
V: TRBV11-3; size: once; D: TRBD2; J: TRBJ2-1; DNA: TGTGCCAGCAGCTTAGATAGCGGGGCCCCCTACAATGAGCAGTTCTTC; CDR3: CASSLDSGAPYNEQFF
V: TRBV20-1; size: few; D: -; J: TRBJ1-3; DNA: TGCAGTGCCAGACAGGTAGCCGGAAACACCATATATTTT; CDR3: CSARQVAGNTIYF
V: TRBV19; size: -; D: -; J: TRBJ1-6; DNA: TGTGCCAGTAGTATGGCTGGGGAATTGGAGAGCTCACCCCTCCACTTT; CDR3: CASSMAGELESSPLHF
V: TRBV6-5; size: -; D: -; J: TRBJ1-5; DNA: TGTGCCAGCAGTTACGGGGGTAATCAGCCCCAGCATTTT; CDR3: CASSYGGNQPQHF
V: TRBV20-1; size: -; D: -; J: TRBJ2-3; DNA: TGCAGTGCTAGCGGGGCTGCCCCCGTTAATACGCAGTATTTT; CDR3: CSASGAAPVNTQYF
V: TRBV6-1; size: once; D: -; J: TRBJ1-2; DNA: TGTGCCAGCACTTGGACGTCTAACTATGGCTACACCTTC; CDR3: CASTWTSNYGYTF